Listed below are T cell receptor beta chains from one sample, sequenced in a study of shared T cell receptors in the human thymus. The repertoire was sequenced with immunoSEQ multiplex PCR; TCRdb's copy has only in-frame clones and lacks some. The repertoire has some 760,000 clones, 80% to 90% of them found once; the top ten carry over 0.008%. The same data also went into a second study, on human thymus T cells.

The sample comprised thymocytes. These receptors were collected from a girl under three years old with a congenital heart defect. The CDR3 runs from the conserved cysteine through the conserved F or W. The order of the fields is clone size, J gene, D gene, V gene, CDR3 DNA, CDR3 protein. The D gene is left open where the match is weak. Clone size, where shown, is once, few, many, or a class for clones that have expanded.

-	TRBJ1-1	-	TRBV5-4	TGTGCCAGCAGCTTTGGACTATTGAACACTGAAGCTTTCTTT	CASSFGLLNTEAFF
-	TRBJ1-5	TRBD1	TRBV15	TGCAGACCCGGGACAGGGTGGGGGTTAGGTCATTATCAGCCCCAGCATTTT	CRPGTGWGLGHYQPQHF
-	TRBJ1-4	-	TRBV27	TGTGCCAGCAGTTTATCGAAATTTTCCGGGTCGAATGAAAAACTGTTTTTT	CASSLSKFSGSNEKLFF
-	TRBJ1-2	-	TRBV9	TGTGCCAGCAGCGTAGACAGCTATGGCTACACCTTC	CASSVDSYGYTF
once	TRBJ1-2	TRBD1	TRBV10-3	TGTGCCATCAGTGGGGACAGATCTACTAACTATGGCTACACCTTC	CAISGDRSTNYGYTF
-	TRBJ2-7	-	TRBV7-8	TGTGCCAGCAGGCTACTTGCAGGGGTGACTGGTTTATCCTACGAGCAGTACTTC	CASRLLAGVTGLSYEQYF
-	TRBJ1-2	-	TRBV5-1	TGCGCCAGCAGCTTATCCGGGACACCGTCCTTCTATGGCTACACCTTC	CASSLSGTPSFYGYTF
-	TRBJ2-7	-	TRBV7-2	TGTGCCAGCAGCCTTTCAGGGAAAGAGCAGTACTTC	CASSLSGKEQYF
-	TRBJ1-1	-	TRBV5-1	TGCGCCAGCAGCTCACAGGGCCCTGAAGCTTTCTTT	CASSSQGPEAFF
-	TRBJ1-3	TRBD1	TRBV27	TGTGCCAGCAAACCTGGGGGCCAGGGGGACTCTGGAAACACCATATATTTT	CASKPGGQGDSGNTIYF
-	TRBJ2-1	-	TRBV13	TGTGCCAGCAGCGCCGCCGGGGATGAGCAGTTCTTC	CASSAAGDEQFF
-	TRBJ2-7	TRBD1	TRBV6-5	TGTGCCAGCAGTTATTTCGGGACAGGGGCCCACGAGCAGTACTTC	CASSYFGTGAHEQYF
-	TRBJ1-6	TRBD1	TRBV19	TGTGCCAGTAGTAGGTTCGCAGGGGGCGATTCACCCCTCCACTTT	CASSRFAGGDSPLHF
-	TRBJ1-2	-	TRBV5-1	TGCGCCAGCAGCAGAGGAAGCAACTATGGCTACACCTTC	CASSRGSNYGYTF
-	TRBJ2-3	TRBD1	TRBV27	TGTGCCAGCAGTCCAGCGCCGGGACAGGGGGCAGTAGATACGCAGTATTTT	CASSPAPGQGAVDTQYF
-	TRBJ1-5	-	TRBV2	TGTGCCAGCAGTGACGGAGGGGCTAGCAATCAGCCCCAGCATTTT	CASSDGGASNQPQHF
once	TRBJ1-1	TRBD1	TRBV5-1	TGCGCCAGCAGCTGTGACAGGGCTAGTAGTTTCGCTGAAGCTTTCTTT	CASSCDRASSFAEAFF
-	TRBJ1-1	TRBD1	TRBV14	TGTGCCAGCAGCCAAGGGGTACCGGGACAGGGGATTACTGAAGCTTTCTTT	CASSQGVPGQGITEAFF
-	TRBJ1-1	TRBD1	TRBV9	TGTGCCAGCAGCGTAGGCGACAGGGGCCGCCCTTTGAACACTGAAGCTTTCTTT	CASSVGDRGRPLNTEAFF
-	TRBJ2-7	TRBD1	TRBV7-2	TGTGCCAGCAGCTCGCCGGGACAGGGGAAGGGGCTCAACTACGAGCAGTACTTC	CASSSPGQGKGLNYEQYF
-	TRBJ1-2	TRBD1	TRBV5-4	TGTGCCAGCAGCTTGGAACACAGGGGGACCTATGGCTACACCTTC	CASSLEHRGTYGYTF
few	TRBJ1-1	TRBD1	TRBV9	TGTGCCAGCAGCCCCGCGACAGGGGAAGGGTCTGAAGCTTTCTTT	CASSPATGEGSEAFF
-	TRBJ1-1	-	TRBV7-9	TGTGCCAGCCGGCGGGGGGAGGTCGGCGACACTGAAGCTTTCTTT	CASRRGEVGDTEAFF
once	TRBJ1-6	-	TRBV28	TGTGCCAGCAGGAGGCCCTTAGCGGCCCTCCACTTT	CASRRPLAALHF